The entry that follows covers one T cell receptor (beta chain) sequence. Trimming pared 3 bases from V and 8 bases from J, leaving 16 bases between. The CDR3 spans 14 residues. Germline V gene data show CDR1 as SGHVT and CDR2 as SQSDAQ. The sample comes from a study of blood T cell repertoires in COVID-19. Sequenced by immunoSEQ multiplex PCR; TCRdb stores in-frame clones only, minus some. The table includes 60,000 to 75,000 clones, around 80% detected once. Sequencing was carried out using peripheral blood. The TCR was taken from a woman aged 70-85 years with acute or convalescent COVID-19. The chain links TRBV7-4 to TRBJ1-2; TRBD1 is a possible D gene (6 bases). CDR3 amino acids: CASSFSLMGAGYTF. The CDR3 DNA is TGTGCCAGCAGCTTTTCATTGATGGGGGCAGGCTACACCTTC.